This TCR beta chain was found in a study of regulatory T cells in long-lasting Graves disease. This clonotype has a single count. Time point meaning: newly diagnosed GD, antithyroid drugs for less than 3 months. RNA from PBMCs was the source of the TCR library. Guidelines of the American Thyroid Association were used to diagnose Graves' disease. HTBI primers from iRepertoire and Arm-PCR of CDR3 regions yielded the TCR beta libraries. TCRdb fed the multiplex PCR reads into MiXCR, producing one record per CDR3 protein. The sample lists 560,000 or so distinct CDR3 sequences, 15% to 20% occurring once. In germline, CDR1 is MNHEY, CDR2 SMNVEV (reference sequence). Germline trimming cut 0 bases from V and 3 bases from J; bases unmatched to any gene: 4. This CDR3 is 17 amino acids long. These same records also appear under a second study, on T cells in Graves' hyperthyroidism and ophthalmopathy. From that report: The majority of expanded thyroid clonotypes above 0.001 also appeared in blood. The model anticipated ophthalmopathy a median about 6.5 months pre-onset.

The chain has TRBV27 and TRBJ2-3; 12 nucleotides line up with TRBD2. Sequencing was performed on peripheral blood mononuclear cells (PBMCs), taken at new diagnosis, from a patient treated with antithyroid drugs. The sequence came from a man in his late teens or twenties with Graves disease. CDR3 sequence: CASSLSRLAGVTDTQYF. CDR3 coding DNA: TGTGCCAGCAGTTTATCGAGACTAGCGGGAGTTACAGATACGCAGTATTTT.